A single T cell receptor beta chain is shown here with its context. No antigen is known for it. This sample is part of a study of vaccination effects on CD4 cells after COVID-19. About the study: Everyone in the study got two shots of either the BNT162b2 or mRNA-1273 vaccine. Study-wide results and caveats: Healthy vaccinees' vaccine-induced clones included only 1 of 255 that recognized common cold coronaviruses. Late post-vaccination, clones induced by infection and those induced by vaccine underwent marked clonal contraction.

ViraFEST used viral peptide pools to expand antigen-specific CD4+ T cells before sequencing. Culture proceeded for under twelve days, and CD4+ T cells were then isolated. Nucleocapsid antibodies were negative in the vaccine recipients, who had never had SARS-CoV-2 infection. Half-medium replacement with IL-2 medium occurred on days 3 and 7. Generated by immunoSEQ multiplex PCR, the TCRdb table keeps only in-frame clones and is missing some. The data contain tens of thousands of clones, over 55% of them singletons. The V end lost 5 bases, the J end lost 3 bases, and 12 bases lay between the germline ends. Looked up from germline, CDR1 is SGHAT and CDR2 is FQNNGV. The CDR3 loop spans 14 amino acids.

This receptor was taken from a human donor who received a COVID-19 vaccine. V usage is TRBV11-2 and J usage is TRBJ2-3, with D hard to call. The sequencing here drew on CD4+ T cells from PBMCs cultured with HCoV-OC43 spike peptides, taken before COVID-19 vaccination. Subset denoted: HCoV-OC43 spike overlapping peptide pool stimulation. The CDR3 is CASSLFSETDTQYF. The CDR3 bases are TGTGCCAGCAGCCTCTTTAGTGAAACAGATACGCAGTATTTT.